Below are 24 T cell receptor beta chains sequenced from a single sample in a study of CD8+ T cells in alopecia areata. Sequencing templates came from extracted RNA that was reverse transcribed into cDNA. TCRdb keeps only in-frame clones here, not all; method: immunoSEQ multiplex PCR. The sample contains around 60,000 clones, around 44% of which appear only once. Sequencing was performed on NKG2D-low CD8+ T cells sorted from blood. The receptor set was obtained from a human donor with alopecia areata.

The chain is built from TRBV7-9 and TRBJ2-2; 7 bases agree with TRBD1. The CDR3 totals 14 residues. CDR1 is SEHNR, CDR2 FQNEAQ, per germline (reference sequence). Unmatched junction bases numbered 8, after V lost 6 bases and J lost 7 bases. This CDR3 is CASRGDRGGGELFF. CDR3 nucleotides: TGTGCCAGCAGGGGGGACAGAGGCGGCGGGGAGCTGTTTTTT.

The V gene is TRBV10-3, the J gene TRBJ1-2; D uncertain. The CDR3 totals 13 residues. V lost 0 bases, J lost 6 bases, and 8 bases lay in between. From germline, CDR1 is ENHRY and CDR2 SYGVKD. Here the CDR3 reads CAISESLSDGYTF. CDR3 bases: TGTGCCATCAGTGAGTCCCTGAGTGATGGCTACACCTTC.

The chain combines TRBV5-1 with TRBJ2-7, with 7 bases matching TRBD2. The CDR3 spans 15 residues. Germline CDR1 reads SGHRS; CDR2 reads YFSETQ. The V and J ends lost 2 bases and 6 bases, in that order; junction bases with no gene match: 11. Here the CDR3 DNA reads TGCGCCAGCAGCTTCCGGGACTATCCCCCTTTCGAGCAGTACTTC. Encoded protein: CASSFRDYPPFEQYF.

This chain uses TRBV29-1 with TRBJ1-2; D is undetermined. The germline V gene has CDR1 SQVTM and CDR2 ANQGSEA. There are 15 residues in the CDR3. The germline V and J ends were trimmed by 3 bases and 5 bases, with 19 bases remaining between them. CDR3 amino acids: CSVEDGSNRGYGYTF. In nucleotides, the CDR3 is TGCAGCGTTGAGGACGGGTCGAATAGAGGGTATGGCTACACCTTC.

This clone was found once. V gene TRBV29-1 combines with J gene TRBJ1-2; D unclear. The germline V gene encodes CDR1 SQVTM and CDR2 ANQGSEA. V lost 0 bases to trimming and J lost 4 bases, with 3 bases between them. CDR3 size: 11 residues. CDR3 loop: CSVEEPYGYTF. CDR3 DNA: TGCAGCGTTGAAGAGCCCTATGGCTACACCTTC.

The table lists this clone with a few counts. This chain connects TRBV2 to TRBJ1-1, with D unclear. This CDR3 contains 16 residues. Germline V CDR1 and CDR2: SNHLY, FYNNEI. The germline V and J ends were trimmed by 0 bases and 0 bases, with 11 bases remaining between them. DNA of the CDR3: TGTGCCAGCAGTGAAGCCCCTGGAGGGCTGAACACTGAAGCTTTCTTT. This codes for CASSEAPGGLNTEAFF.

In this sample, this clone turned up a few times. The J gene is TRBJ1-1, the V gene TRBV27; D perhaps matches TRBD1 (6 bases). The CDR3 length is 15 residues. V lost 5 bases to trimming and J lost 1 base, with 14 bases between them. Germline V gives CDR1 MNHEY, CDR2 SMNVEV (reference sequence). In nucleotides, the CDR3 is TGTGCCAGCAGTCTACAGGGAGGGCGGAACACTGAAGCTTTCTTT. Residues: CASSLQGGRNTEAFF.

The chain links TRBV11-3 to TRBJ2-3; D remains unclear. There are 15 residues in the CDR3. The V gene's germline CDR1 is SGHNT and CDR2 YENEEA. V was pared by 1 base and J by 0 bases, with 8 bases between. This chain's CDR3 is CASSLVALSTDTQYF. DNA of the CDR3: TGTGCCAGCAGCTTAGTAGCCCTCAGCACAGATACGCAGTATTTT.

This chain joins TRBV27 and TRBJ2-7; D remains unclear. The CDR3 contains 13 residues. The germline V gene encodes CDR1 MNHEY and CDR2 SMNVEV (reference sequence). The ends were cut back, 2 bases at V and 6 bases at J, with 11 bases in the middle. The CDR3 protein is CASSLTGIGEQYF. CDR3 nucleotide sequence: TGTGCCAGCAGTTTAACGGGTATAGGCGAGCAGTACTTC.

This clone was observed a few times. The V gene is TRBV29-1, the J gene TRBJ2-5; D may match TRBD1 or TRBD2 (5 bases each). Germline lookup yields CDR1 SQVTM and CDR2 ANQGSEA. The CDR3 loop spans 15 amino acids. Between the trimmed V and J ends, which lost 6 bases and 2 bases, there was a span of 19 bases. CDR3 residues: CSVDPGTDIQETQYF. CDR3 DNA sequence: TGCAGCGTAGACCCCGGGACGGATATTCAAGAGACCCAGTACTTC.

V and J are TRBV4-2 and TRBJ2-3, with 7 bases that match TRBD2. V lost 2 bases and J lost 6; bases outside the gene matches: 5. CDR3 length: 14 residues. Germline V gene data show CDR1 as LGHNA and CDR2 as YNFKEQ. The DNA for the CDR3 is TGTGCCAGCAGCCAATCGCGGGGGAGCGATACGCAGTATTTT. Residues: CASSQSRGSDTQYF.

V gene TRBV7-9 combines with J gene TRBJ2-1; TRBD1 matches 10 bases. The CDR3 loop spans 15 amino acids. Germline V lookup: CDR1 SEHNR, CDR2 FQNEAQ (reference sequence). Trimming cost V 5 bases and J 8 bases; bases outside gene matches: 9. CDR3 bases: TGTGCCAGCAGCCTGCGGGACAGGGGCCGCTATGAGCAGTTCTTC. Translating gives CASSLRDRGRYEQFF.

The genes are TRBV7-2 and TRBJ2-7; D is perhaps TRBD2 (6 bases). The ends were cut back, 3 bases at V and 2 bases at J, with 11 bases in the middle. Germline V gene sequence: CDR1 SGHTA, CDR2 FQGNSA. The CDR3 covers 14 residues. The CDR3 nucleotides are TGTGCCAGCAGCTTCTTCGGGGGACCCTACGAGCAGTACTTC. Translated: CASSFFGGPYEQYF.

This clone was detected a few times. The chain is built from TRBV7-8 and TRBJ2-3, with a possible D match to TRBD2 (6 bases). This CDR3 is built from 16 residues. Germline V gene sequence: CDR1 SGHVS, CDR2 FQNEAQ. The V gene lost 2 bases and the J gene lost 0 bases, with 12 bases spanning the gap. CDR3 protein: CASSLRRGPSTDTQYF. The CDR3 region has the DNA TGTGCCAGCAGCTTACGGAGGGGCCCTAGCACAGATACGCAGTATTTT.

V is TRBV5-1 and J is TRBJ1-2; TRBD1 might be the D (5 bases). The CDR3 covers 12 residues. V gave up 8 bases and J gave up 5 bases, with 13 bases separating them. Germline V gene lookup returns CDR1 SGHRS and CDR2 YFSETQ. The CDR3 DNA is TGCGCCAGACGGAGCGGGGGTTATGGCTACACCTTC. Encoded protein: CARRSGGYGYTF.

The chain carries TRBV5-6 and TRBJ1-1; D gene uncertain. V gave up 1 base and J gave up 1 base, with 8 bases separating them. The CDR3 totals 14 residues. The germline CDR1 and CDR2 sequences are SGHDT and YYEEEE. The CDR3 loop is CASSLLAGNTEAFF. Here the CDR3 DNA reads TGTGCCAGCAGCTTGTTGGCGGGGAACACTGAAGCTTTCTTT.

In this sample, this clone turned up a few times. The chain employs TRBV7-2 and TRBJ2-1, with 8 bases fitting TRBD2. Trimming at V came to 0 bases and at J to 5 bases, leaving 3 bases not matched to a gene. The CDR3 consists of 15 residues. Germline assignment: CDR1 SGHTA and CDR2 FQGNSA. CDR3 bases: TGTGCCAGCAGCTTAGCAGGACTAGCCCACAATGAGCAGTTCTTC. It translates to CASSLAGLAHNEQFF.

A few counts support this clone. The chain employs TRBV7-8 and TRBJ2-5; no definite D call. Germline V gene lookup returns CDR1 SGHVS and CDR2 FQNEAQ. V gave up 8 bases and J gave up 5 bases, with 15 bases separating them. CDR3 length: 13 residues. The CDR3: CASLAEAIETQYF. The CDR3 coding sequence is TGTGCCAGCCTTGCAGAGGCTATCGAGACCCAGTACTTC.

This chain joins TRBV19 and TRBJ2-7, with a tentative D call TRBD1 (5 bases). Germline assignment: CDR1 LNHDA and CDR2 SQIVND (reference sequence). This CDR3 is built from 13 residues. Between the trimmed V and J ends, which lost 3 bases and 6 bases, there was a span of 12 bases. The CDR3 sequence: CASSIGRASEQYF. CDR3 coding DNA: TGTGCCAGTAGTATCGGCAGGGCCAGCGAGCAGTACTTC.

The rearrangement links TRBV5-6 to TRBJ2-5; D might be TRBD2 (6 bases). V was pared by 0 bases and J by 6 bases, with 21 bases between. There are 17 residues in the CDR3. Germline lookup yields CDR1 SGHDT and CDR2 YYEEEE. The DNA of the CDR3 is TGTGCCAGCAGCTTGGACCGAATACTAGCTTTGCGGAAGACCCAGTACTTC. This gives the protein CASSLDRILALRKTQYF.

This chain joins TRBV4-1 and TRBJ2-1; D not resolved. This CDR3 is built from 15 residues. Germline CDR1 MGHRA, CDR2 YSYEKL. Deletions cut 4 bases from V and 6 bases from J, with 16 bases between. CDR3: CASSPRMGGTNEQFF. DNA of the CDR3: TGCGCCAGCAGCCCCAGGATGGGCGGAACCAATGAGCAGTTCTTC.

J is TRBJ2-3 and V is TRBV28; D is perhaps TRBD1 (6 bases). The V and J ends lost 1 base and 5 bases respectively, with 13 bases between them. Looked up from germline, CDR1 is MDHEN and CDR2 is SYDVKM. This CDR3 comprises 15 residues. CDR3 amino acids: CASSLSPGVKDTQYF. DNA for the CDR3: TGTGCCAGCAGTTTATCCCCAGGGGTGAAAGATACGCAGTATTTT.

The chain uses TRBV7-3 and TRBJ2-3, with a weak D call TRBD1 (5 bases). This CDR3 region has 14 residues. From germline, CDR1 is SGHTA and CDR2 FQGTGA. Trimming shortened V by 5 bases and J by 1 base, and 10 bases separated the two germline ends. For the CDR3, the DNA is TGTGCCAGCAGCCCAGTAGGGGGCACAGATACGCAGTATTTT. Its protein is CASSPVGGTDTQYF.

By sample share, this clone is medium-sized. The V call is TRBV14, the J call TRBJ2-2; no clear D gene. Trimming left V 5 bases short and J 4 bases short, with 8 bases between. CDR3 length: 13 amino acids. Germline assignment: CDR1 SGHDN and CDR2 FVKESK. The CDR3 coding sequence is TGTGCCAGCAGCAGCCACCCCACCGGGGAGCTGTTTTTT. As protein: CASSSHPTGELFF.